This entry lists 6 T cell receptor beta chains sequenced from one sample in a study of chemoradiotherapy in HPV16-positive cancers. Using immunoSEQ multiplex PCR, the repertoire was profiled, and TCRdb retains in-frame clones only, with some absent. This table has roughly 15,000 clones, roughly 87% appearing once. The material sequenced was tumor tissue, taken from a patient who underwent chemoradiotherapy. All receptors derive from a human donor with HPV-associated anogenital cancer.

The genes are TRBV19 and TRBJ1-5; 9 nucleotides align to TRBD1. The CDR3 loop spans 15 amino acids. The V segment lost 3 bases and the J segment 5 bases; nucleotides outside the gene matches: 5. Germline assignment: CDR1 LNHDA and CDR2 SQIVND (reference sequence). The CDR3 bases are TGTGCCAGTAGTATCGTGACAGGGGGTTATCAGCCCCAGCATTTT. The encoded protein is CASSIVTGGYQPQHF.

The chain employs TRBV7-2 and TRBJ2-3; D perhaps matches TRBD2 (5 bases). V lost 1 base, J lost 10 bases, and 12 bases lay in between. Germline V gene sequence: CDR1 SGHTA, CDR2 FQGNSA. CDR3 size: 13 residues. The CDR3 protein is CASSLELAPSQYF. The CDR3 DNA is TGTGCCAGCAGCTTAGAGCTAGCTCCCTCGCAGTATTTT.

The rearrangement uses TRBV5-1 and TRBJ1-2; weak D call: TRBD1 (6 bases). This CDR3 has 13 amino acids. Germline V gene data show CDR1 as SGHRS and CDR2 as YFSETQ. Trimming removed 0 bases at V and 7 bases at J, with 10 bases between. CDR3 nucleotide sequence: TGCGCCAGCAGCTTGGGGCAGGGGTCTGGCTACACCTTC. Translation gives CASSLGQGSGYTF. The complete variable domain, with remaining parts taken from reference TRBV5-1 and TRBJ1-2, reads KAGVTQTPRYLIKTRGQQVTLSCSPISGHRSVSWYQQTPGQGLQFLFEYFSETQRNKGNFPGRFSGRQFSNSRSEMNVSTLELGDSALYLCASSLGQGSGYTFGSGTRLTVV.

This chain joins TRBV12-5 and TRBJ2-1; D not certain. This CDR3 region has 12 residues. Trimming shortened V by 3 bases and J by 6 bases, and 6 bases separated the two germline ends. Germline CDR1 LGHNT, CDR2 FRNRAP. Here the CDR3 DNA reads TGTGCTAGTGGTTTCGTGGGCAATGAGCAGTTCTTC. It translates to CASGFVGNEQFF.

The chain links TRBV11-3 to TRBJ2-1, with D unresolved. V was cut by 4 bases and J by 2 bases, with 12 bases left in between. The V gene's germline CDR1 is SGHNT and CDR2 YENEEA. The CDR3 contains 15 residues. The CDR3 reads CASSSSERAYNEQFF. DNA for the CDR3: TGTGCCAGCAGCTCGTCGGAACGGGCCTACAATGAGCAGTTCTTC.

The chain has TRBV4-1 and TRBJ1-6; TRBD1 matches at 8 bases. The CDR3 is 13 residues long. CDR1 and CDR2 (germline): MGHRA, YSYEKL. V lost 11 bases and J lost 7; bases outside the gene matches: 7. The CDR3 sequence is CAGQQGGNSPLHF. The CDR3 coding sequence is TGCGCCGGCCAACAGGGGGGGAATTCACCCCTCCACTTT.